Presented here are 14 T cell receptor beta chains from one specimen sequenced in a study of STAT3 mutations in large granular lymphocyte leukemia. Sequenced by immunoSEQ multiplex PCR; TCRdb stores in-frame clones only, minus some. Of about 4,000 clones listed, 82% are singletons. Study-level findings and limits: Every T-cell large granular lymphocyte leukemia patient had at least one immunodominant TCR beta clonotype.

Antigens for these TCRs are unknown. The sequencing input was peripheral blood mononuclear cells. These TCRs come from a boy between 10 and 17 years old with T-cell large granular lymphocyte leukemia. Some clones in this sample may be carry-over from other donors' samples.

The chain uses TRBV5-4 and TRBJ2-1; 7 positions match TRBD1. V lost 3 bases, J lost 1 base, and 4 bases stayed unmatched. Germline V gene lookup returns CDR1 SGHNT and CDR2 YYREEE (reference sequence). This CDR3 is 15 amino acids long. The CDR3 sequence is CASSSADRSYNEQFF. The CDR3 nucleotides read TGTGCCAGCAGCTCGGCGGACAGGTCCTACAATGAGCAGTTCTTC.

This clone was seen more than once but under ten times. The chain combines TRBV6-5 with TRBJ2-5; D is undetermined. The germline CDR1 and CDR2 sequences are MNHEY and SVGAGI. V shed 0 bases and J shed 4 bases, with 9 bases lying between them. The CDR3 runs 14 residues. The CDR3 reads CASSYSFRLETQYF. The CDR3 DNA follows: TGTGCCAGCAGTTACTCGTTCAGATTAGAGACCCAGTACTTC.

This clone was picked up a small number of times. This chain uses TRBV6-1 with TRBJ1-1, with D perhaps TRBD1 (5 bases). From germline, CDR1 is MNHNS and CDR2 SASEGT. V lost 3 bases, J lost 4 bases, and 9 bases lay in between. The CDR3 sequence is 13 residues long. The CDR3 region is CASSDLGVTEAFF. In nucleotides, the CDR3 is TGTGCCAGCAGTGATCTGGGGGTCACTGAAGCTTTCTTT.

This clone was found once. J is TRBJ1-5 and V is TRBV6-1; 8 bases line up with TRBD1. From germline, CDR1 is MNHNS and CDR2 SASEGT. With V trimmed by 3 bases and J by 5 bases, 3 bases remained unmatched. CDR3 length: 14 amino acids. As DNA, the CDR3 is TGTGCCAGCAGTGATACAGGGGGTTATCAGCCCCAGCATTTT. The encoded protein is CASSDTGGYQPQHF.

The chain combines TRBV5-1 with TRBJ1-4; possible D gene TRBD1, 6 bases. V was clipped by 9 bases and J by 3 bases, with 15 bases between them. CDR1 and CDR2 from the germline V gene are SGHRS and YFSETQ. This CDR3 has 14 residues. The CDR3 DNA reads as TGCGCCACCCAGCCTCAGGGGCCTAATGAAAAACTGTTTTTT. Its translation: CATQPQGPNEKLFF.

The chain couples TRBV30 to TRBJ2-2; D is possibly TRBD1 (5 bases). This CDR3 has 13 amino acids. From germline, CDR1 is GTSNPN and CDR2 SVGIG (reference sequence). V shed 0 bases and J shed 3 bases, with 5 bases lying between them. CDR3 DNA sequence: TGTGCCTGGAGTGTAGGGGACACCGGGGAGCTGTTTTTT. This codes for CAWSVGDTGELFF.

V is TRBV30 and J is TRBJ1-6; D unresolved. Germline CDR1 is GTSNPN and CDR2 is SVGIG (reference sequence). Trimming removed 5 bases from V and 7 bases from J, with 18 bases in between. The length of the CDR3 is 15 residues. The CDR3 DNA is TGTGCCTGGGGGCCCTTCGGGGTCGGGAATTCACCCCTCCACTTT. Its translation is CAWGPFGVGNSPLHF.

The chain has TRBV7-9 and TRBJ1-2; tentatively, D is TRBD1 (6 bases). This CDR3 region has 13 residues. V lost 5 bases, J lost 6 bases, and 13 bases lay in between. The germline CDR1 and CDR2 sequences are SEHNR and FQNEAQ (reference sequence). The CDR3 protein is CASSNGRGDGYTF. CDR3 bases: TGTGCCAGCAGCAACGGCAGGGGAGATGGCTACACCTTC.

The V and J genes are TRBV5-1 and TRBJ2-7; no definite D call. CDR1 and CDR2 (germline): SGHRS, YFSETQ. V gave up 0 bases and J gave up 3 bases, with 7 bases separating them. The CDR3 is 13 amino acids. The CDR3 is CASSLGQSYEQYF. For the CDR3, the DNA is TGCGCCAGCAGCTTGGGCCAAAGCTACGAGCAGTACTTC.

CDR3 DNA: TGTGCCAGCAGCCAAAATACAGGGGACACCGGGGAGCTGTTTTTT. It yields the protein CASSQNTGDTGELFF. The genes are TRBV11-2 and TRBJ2-2, with TRBD1 matching over 7 bases. The CDR3 runs 15 residues. Germline CDR1 SGHAT, CDR2 FQNNGV. The trim removed 5 bases at V and 3 bases at J, leaving 6 bases unmatched.

V gene TRBV13 combines with J gene TRBJ2-3; D might be TRBD2 (6 bases). The CDR3 is 16 residues long. The ends were cut back, 5 bases at V and 0 bases at J, with 15 bases in the middle. In germline, CDR1 is PRHDT, CDR2 FYEKMQ (reference sequence). The DNA of the CDR3 is TGTGCCAGCAGCGGAACCCTTGGGGGGAGCACAGATACGCAGTATTTT. This encodes CASSGTLGGSTDTQYF.

The genes are TRBV25-1 and TRBJ1-4, with D hard to call. The CDR3 is 14 residues long. Trimming removed 3 bases from V and 3 bases from J, with 8 bases in between. Germline-derived CDR1 and CDR2 are MGHDK and SYGVNS. CDR3 coding DNA: TGTGCCAGCAGTGACAGGAAATCTAATGAAAAACTGTTTTTT. Translated, it gives CASSDRKSNEKLFF.

V is TRBV25-1 and J is TRBJ2-4; tentative D call: TRBD2 (5 bases). Trimming removed 3 bases from V and 8 bases from J, with 11 bases in between. Per germline, CDR1 MGHDK and CDR2 SYGVNS. The CDR3 length is 13 residues. The CDR3 DNA sequence: TGTGCCAGCAGTGACCCGGGAATGTACATTCAGTACTTC. Residues: CASSDPGMYIQYF. Variable domain in full (rest from reference TRBV25-1 and TRBJ2-4): EADIYQTPRYLVIGTGKKITLECSQTMGHDKMYWYQQDPGMELHLIHYSYGVNSTEKGDLSSESTVSRIRTEHFPLTLESARPSHTSQYLCASSDPGMYIQYFGAGTRLSVL.

This chain joins TRBV29-1 and TRBJ2-5, with TRBD1 as a possible D gene (5 bases). The V gene lost 3 bases and the J gene lost 5 bases, with 7 bases spanning the gap. CDR1 and CDR2 (germline): SQVTM, ANQGSEA. The length of the CDR3 is 11 residues. The chain's CDR3 is CSVDRVETQYF. CDR3 DNA sequence: TGCAGCGTTGACAGGGTGGAGACCCAGTACTTC.